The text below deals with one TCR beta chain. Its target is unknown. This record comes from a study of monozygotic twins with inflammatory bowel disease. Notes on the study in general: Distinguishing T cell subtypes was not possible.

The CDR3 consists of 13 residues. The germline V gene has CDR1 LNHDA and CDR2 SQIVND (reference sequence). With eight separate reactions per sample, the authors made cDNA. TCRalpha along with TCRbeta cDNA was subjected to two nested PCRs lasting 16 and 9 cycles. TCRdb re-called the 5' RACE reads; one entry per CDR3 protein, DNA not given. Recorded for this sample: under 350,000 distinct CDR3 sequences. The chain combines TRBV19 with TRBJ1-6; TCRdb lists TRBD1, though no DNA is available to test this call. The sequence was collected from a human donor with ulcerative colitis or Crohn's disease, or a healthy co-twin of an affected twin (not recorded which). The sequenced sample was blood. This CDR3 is CASSEGEYSPLHF. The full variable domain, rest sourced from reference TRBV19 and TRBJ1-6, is DGGITQSPKYLFRKEGQNVTLSCEQNLNHDAMYWYRQDPGQGLRLIYYSQIVNDFQKGDIAEGYSVSREKKESFPLTVTSAQKNPTAFYLCASSEGEYSPLHFGNGTRLTVT.